The 10 T cell receptor beta chains below were found in one sample sequenced in a study of T-cell reconstitution after alpha-beta-depleted transplantation in children. Molecular barcoding with unique molecular identifiers was used for the TCRbeta library. TCRdb redid the calling of the PCR reads with MiXCR, one entry per CDR3 protein. This sample yields about 600,000 distinct CDR3 sequences, of which 20% to 25% are seen a single time; 13% to 15% belongs to the top ten. The specimen was PBMCs, mostly from graft donor cells, collected 360 days after TCRalphabeta/CD19-depleted stem cell transplant. The origin of the receptors is a boy under two years old who had a stem cell transplant for acute myeloid leukemia, so the T cells may come from the graft donor.

In its sample, this clonotype was seen many times. The gene calls are TRBV4-2 and TRBJ1-2; tentatively, D is TRBD1 (5 bases). The CDR3 totals 17 residues. CDR1 is LGHNA, CDR2 YNFKEQ, per germline. V gave up 0 bases and J gave up 0 bases, with 14 bases separating them. CDR3 sequence reads: CASSQDVGGVSNYGYTF. CDR3 bases: TGTGCCAGCAGCCAAGATGTAGGAGGGGTTTCTAACTATGGCTACACCTTC.

This clonotype was picked up many times. This sequence joins TRBV12-3 or TRBV12-4 and TRBJ2-3, with D possibly TRBD1 on 5 matching bases. The ends were cut back, 8 bases at V and 0 bases at J, with 9 bases in the middle. The CDR3 is 13 amino acids. CDR3 amino acids: CASLTASTDTQYF. The CDR3 DNA follows: TGTGCCAGCCTGACAGCAAGCACAGATACGCAGTATTTT.

This clonotype was recorded a few times. The chain recombines TRBV6-5 with TRBJ2-7, with a possible D match to TRBD2 (5 bases). Germline loops: CDR1 MNHEY, CDR2 SVGAGI. V lost 2 bases and J lost 5, with 10 bases in between. The CDR3 is 13 residues long. For the CDR3, the DNA is TGTGCCAGCAGTTACGTACAGAGGGACGAGCAGTACTTC. Protein: CASSYVQRDEQYF.

This clonotype was seen only a few times. This chain connects TRBV11-3 to TRBJ2-3, with 9 bases that match TRBD2. The CDR3 has 21 amino acids. The germline V gene encodes CDR1 SGHNT and CDR2 YENEEA. The J segment lost 0 bases and the V segment lost 1 base, leaving 17 bases of the junction unmatched. The CDR3 DNA sequence: TGTGCCAGCAGCTTAGGCCTCCATAGCGGGGGCGCCACGCCTAGCACAGATACGCAGTATTTT. As protein: CASSLGLHSGGATPSTDTQYF.

The V and J genes are TRBV6-5 and TRBJ2-3; TRBD2 aligns across 8 bases. CDR1 and CDR2 (germline): MNHEY, SVGAGI. The CDR3 consists of 16 residues. V dropped 0 bases and J dropped 6; count of bases not matched to a gene: 8. CDR3 in amino acids: CASSYSSGLASDTQYF. Written as DNA, the CDR3 is TGTGCCAGCAGTTACTCTTCTGGACTAGCTTCCGATACGCAGTATTTT.

This chain links TRBV4-3 with TRBJ1-6, with D unclear. CDR1 is LGHNA and CDR2 is YSLEER in the germline V gene. The ends were cut back, 0 bases at V and 7 bases at J, with 10 bases in the middle. The CDR3 length is 15 residues. CDR3 in DNA: TGCGCCAGCAGCCAAGATCTGTTCGGAAATTCACCCCTCCACTTT. Its protein is CASSQDLFGNSPLHF.

The chain is built from TRBV10-2 and TRBJ2-5; the match to TRBD2 covers 10 bases. The CDR3 covers 12 residues. Trimming removed 7 bases from V and 5 bases from J; junction bases left unmatched: 1. Germline CDR1 and CDR2: WSHSY and SAAADI. CDR3 residues: CASNSGGETQYF. The CDR3 DNA is TGCGCCAGCAATAGCGGGGGGGAGACCCAGTACTTC.

This clonotype was seen many times. V usage is TRBV11-2 and J usage is TRBJ2-5, with D possibly being TRBD2 (6 bases). This CDR3 contains 13 residues. The germline V and J ends were trimmed by 4 bases and 5 bases, with 11 bases remaining between them. The V gene's germline CDR1 is SGHAT and CDR2 FQNNGV. CDR3 coding DNA: TGTGCCAGCAGCTATCACCGGGGGGAGACCCAGTACTTC. Translation gives CASSYHRGETQYF.

This clonotype was seen a handful of times. The J gene is TRBJ1-1, the V gene TRBV21-1. TRBV21-1 is listed as a pseudogene. The CDR3 contains 13 residues. CDR3 sequence reads: CASSKERATEAFF. The DNA of the CDR3 is TGTGCCAGCAGCAAAGAAAGGGCCACTGAAGCTTTCTTT.

The chain is built from TRBV4-3 and TRBJ1-1; maybe TRBD1 (5 bases). The V gene lost 3 bases and the J gene lost 4 bases, with 21 bases spanning the gap. The CDR3 has 17 residues. Germline CDR1 reads LGHNA; CDR2 reads YSLEER. The CDR3 nucleotides are TGCGCCAGCAGCCACGCCGGCGGGAGGCAGGGCGGCACTGAAGCTTTCTTT. Translated: CASSHAGGRQGGTEAFF.